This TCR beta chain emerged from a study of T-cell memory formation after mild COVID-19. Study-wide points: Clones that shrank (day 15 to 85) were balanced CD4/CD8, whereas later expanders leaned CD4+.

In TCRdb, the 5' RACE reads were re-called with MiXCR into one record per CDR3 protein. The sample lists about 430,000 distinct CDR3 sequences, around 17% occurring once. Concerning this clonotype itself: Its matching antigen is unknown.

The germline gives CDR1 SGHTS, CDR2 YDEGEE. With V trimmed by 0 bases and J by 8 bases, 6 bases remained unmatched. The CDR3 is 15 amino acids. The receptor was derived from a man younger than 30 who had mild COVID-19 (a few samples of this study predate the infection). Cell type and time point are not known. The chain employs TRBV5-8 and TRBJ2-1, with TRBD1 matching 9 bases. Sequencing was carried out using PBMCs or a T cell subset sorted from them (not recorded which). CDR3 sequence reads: CASSLGWGQGYEQFF. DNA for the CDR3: TGTGCCAGCAGCTTGGGCTGGGGACAGGGCTATGAGCAGTTCTTC.